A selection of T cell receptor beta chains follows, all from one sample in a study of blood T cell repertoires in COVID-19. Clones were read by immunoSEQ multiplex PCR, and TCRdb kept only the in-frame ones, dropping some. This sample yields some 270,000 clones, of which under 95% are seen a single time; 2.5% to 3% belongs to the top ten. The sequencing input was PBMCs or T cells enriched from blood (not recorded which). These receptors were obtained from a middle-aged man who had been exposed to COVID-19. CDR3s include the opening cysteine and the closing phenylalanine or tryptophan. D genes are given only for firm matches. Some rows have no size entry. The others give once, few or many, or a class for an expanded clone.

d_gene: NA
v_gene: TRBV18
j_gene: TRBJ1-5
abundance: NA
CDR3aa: CASSPPGYSNQPQHF
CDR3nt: TGTGCCAGCTCACCACCCGGTTATAGCAATCAGCCCCAGCATTTT

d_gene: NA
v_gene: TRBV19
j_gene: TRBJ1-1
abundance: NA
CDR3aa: CASSEGRGMGTEAFF
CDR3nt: TGTGCCAGTAGTGAAGGGAGGGGGATGGGAACTGAAGCTTTCTTT

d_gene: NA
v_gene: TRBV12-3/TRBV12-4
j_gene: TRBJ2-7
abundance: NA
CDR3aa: CASSFNLNYEQYF
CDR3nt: TGTGCCAGCAGTTTTAACCTAAACTACGAGCAGTACTTC

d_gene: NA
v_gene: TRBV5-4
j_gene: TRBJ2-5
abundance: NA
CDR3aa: CASSLGDTSQETQYF
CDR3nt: TGTGCCAGCAGCTTGGGAGACACCTCGCAAGAGACCCAGTACTTC

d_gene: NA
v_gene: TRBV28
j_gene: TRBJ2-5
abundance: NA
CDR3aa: CASTRGGGRSRETQYF
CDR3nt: TGTGCCAGCACCCGAGGGGGGGGGCGATCACGGGAGACCCAGTACTTC

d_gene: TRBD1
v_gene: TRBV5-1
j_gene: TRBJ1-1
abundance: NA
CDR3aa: CASSPGDRGYTEAFF
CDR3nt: TGCGCCAGCAGCCCGGGGGACAGGGGTTACACTGAAGCTTTCTTT

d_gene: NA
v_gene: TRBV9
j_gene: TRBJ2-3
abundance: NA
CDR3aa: CASSDRAEGSFSTDTQYF
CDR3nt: TGTGCCAGCAGCGACCGAGCTGAGGGTAGCTTCTCCACAGATACGCAGTATTTT

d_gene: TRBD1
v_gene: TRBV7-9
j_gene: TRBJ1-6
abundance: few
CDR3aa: CASSLDGTVNNSPLHF
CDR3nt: TGTGCCAGCAGCTTAGACGGGACAGTAAATAATTCACCCCTCCACTTT

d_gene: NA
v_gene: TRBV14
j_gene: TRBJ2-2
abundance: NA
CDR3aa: CASSQSPRELFF
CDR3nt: TGTGCCAGTAGCCAGAGTCCCCGAGAGCTGTTTTTT

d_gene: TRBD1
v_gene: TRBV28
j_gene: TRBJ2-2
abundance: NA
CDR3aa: CASSPGQGRDTGELFF
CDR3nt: TGTGCCAGCAGCCCGGGACAGGGCCGAGACACCGGGGAGCTGTTTTTT

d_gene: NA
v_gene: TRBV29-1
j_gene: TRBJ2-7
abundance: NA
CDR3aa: CSVVLAYEQYF
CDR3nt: TGCAGCGTGGTACTAGCCTACGAGCAGTACTTC

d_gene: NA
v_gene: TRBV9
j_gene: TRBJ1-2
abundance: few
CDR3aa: CASSVVLGGDYGYTF
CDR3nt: TGTGCCAGCAGCGTAGTCCTGGGGGGAGACTATGGCTACACCTTC

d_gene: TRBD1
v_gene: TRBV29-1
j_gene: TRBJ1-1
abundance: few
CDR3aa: CSVGDRGQAFF
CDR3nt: TGCAGCGTTGGCGACAGGGGGCAAGCTTTCTTT

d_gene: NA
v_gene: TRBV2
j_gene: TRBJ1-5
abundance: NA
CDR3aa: CASSGRTDSNQPQHF
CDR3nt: TGTGCCAGCAGCGGGAGGACGGATAGCAATCAGCCCCAGCATTTT

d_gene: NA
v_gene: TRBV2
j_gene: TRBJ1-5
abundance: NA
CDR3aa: CASSVEVGQPQHF
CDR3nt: TGTGCCAGCAGTGTTGAGGTTGGTCAGCCCCAGCATTTT

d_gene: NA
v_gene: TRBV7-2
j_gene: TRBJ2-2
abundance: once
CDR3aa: CASSLETTRPSSTGELFF
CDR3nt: TGTGCCAGCAGCTTAGAAACGACTAGGCCTTCTAGCACCGGGGAGCTGTTTTTT

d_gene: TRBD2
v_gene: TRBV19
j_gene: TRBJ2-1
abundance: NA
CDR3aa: CASSIGVAGGSGEQFF
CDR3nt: TGTGCCAGTAGTATAGGGGTTGCGGGAGGATCCGGTGAGCAGTTCTTC

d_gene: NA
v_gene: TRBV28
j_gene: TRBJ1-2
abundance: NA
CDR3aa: CASSDTPTDFYGYTF
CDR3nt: TGTGCCAGCAGTGATACCCCAACAGATTTCTATGGCTACACCTTC

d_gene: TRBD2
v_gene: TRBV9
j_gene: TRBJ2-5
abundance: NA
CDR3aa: CASSVGGEGTQYF
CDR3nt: TGTGCCAGCAGCGTAGGTGGGGAGGGGACCCAGTACTTC

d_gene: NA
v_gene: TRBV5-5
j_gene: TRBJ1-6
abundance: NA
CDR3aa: CASSYQGSYNSPLHF
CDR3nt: TGTGCCAGCAGCTACCAGGGCTCCTATAATTCACCCCTCCACTTT

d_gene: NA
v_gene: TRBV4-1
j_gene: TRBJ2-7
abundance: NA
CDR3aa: CASSPRDTSYEQYF
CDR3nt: TGCGCCAGCAGCCCCCGGGACACCTCCTACGAGCAGTACTTC

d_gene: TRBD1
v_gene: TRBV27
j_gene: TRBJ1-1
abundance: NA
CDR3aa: CASRSWTGETEAFF
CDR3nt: TGTGCCAGCAGGAGCTGGACAGGGGAGACTGAAGCTTTCTTT

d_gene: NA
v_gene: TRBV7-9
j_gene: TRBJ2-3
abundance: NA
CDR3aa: CASSQDTDTQYF
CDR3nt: TGTGCCAGCAGCCAGGACACAGATACGCAGTATTTT

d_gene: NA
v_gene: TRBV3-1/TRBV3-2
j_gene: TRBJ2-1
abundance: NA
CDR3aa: CASSRRVSGTRGEQFF
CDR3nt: TGTGCCAGCAGCCGGAGGGTGTCCGGGACCCGCGGAGAGCAGTTCTTC